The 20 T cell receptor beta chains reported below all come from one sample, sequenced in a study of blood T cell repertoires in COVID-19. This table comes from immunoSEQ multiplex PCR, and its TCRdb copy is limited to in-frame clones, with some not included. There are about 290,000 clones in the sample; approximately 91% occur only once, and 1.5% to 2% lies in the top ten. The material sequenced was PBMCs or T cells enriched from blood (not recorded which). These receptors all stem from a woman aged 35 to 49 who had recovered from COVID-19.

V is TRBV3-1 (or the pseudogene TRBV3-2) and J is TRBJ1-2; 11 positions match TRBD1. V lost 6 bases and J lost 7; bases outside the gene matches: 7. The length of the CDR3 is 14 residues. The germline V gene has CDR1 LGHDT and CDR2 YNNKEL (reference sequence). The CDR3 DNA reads TGTGCCAGCAGTGGGACAGGGGGAGTAGGTGGCTACACCTTC. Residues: CASSGTGGVGGYTF.

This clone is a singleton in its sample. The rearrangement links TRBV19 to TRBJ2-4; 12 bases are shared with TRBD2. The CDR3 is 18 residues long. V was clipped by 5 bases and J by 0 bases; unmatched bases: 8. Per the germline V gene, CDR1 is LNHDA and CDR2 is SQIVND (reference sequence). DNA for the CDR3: TGTGCCAGTAGTTCAGGACTAGCGGGAAGAATAGCCAAAAACATTCAGTACTTC. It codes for CASSSGLAGRIAKNIQYF.

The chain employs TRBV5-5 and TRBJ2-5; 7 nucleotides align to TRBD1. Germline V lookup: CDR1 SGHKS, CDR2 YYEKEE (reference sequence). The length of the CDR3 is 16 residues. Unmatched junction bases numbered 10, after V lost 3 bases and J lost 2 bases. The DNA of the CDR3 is TGTGCCAGCAGCTGGGGCAGGGGGAGTCTTCAAGAGACCCAGTACTTC. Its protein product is CASSWGRGSLQETQYF.

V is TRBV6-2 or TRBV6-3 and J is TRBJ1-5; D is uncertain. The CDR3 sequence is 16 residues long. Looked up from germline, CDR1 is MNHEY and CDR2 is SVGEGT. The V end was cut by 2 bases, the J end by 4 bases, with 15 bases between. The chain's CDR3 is CASSYPVVRRNQPQHF. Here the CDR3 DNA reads TGTGCCAGCAGTTACCCCGTCGTCCGCCGGAATCAGCCCCAGCATTTT.

CDR3 protein: CASSVGRGSGNTIYF. For the CDR3, the DNA is TGTGCCAGCAGTGTTGGCAGGGGCTCTGGAAACACCATATATTTT. This chain joins TRBV2 and TRBJ1-3; a possible D gene is TRBD1 (6 bases). V lost 4 bases and J lost 0, with 10 bases in between. CDR1 and CDR2 (germline): SNHLY, FYNNEI. CDR3 size: 15 residues.

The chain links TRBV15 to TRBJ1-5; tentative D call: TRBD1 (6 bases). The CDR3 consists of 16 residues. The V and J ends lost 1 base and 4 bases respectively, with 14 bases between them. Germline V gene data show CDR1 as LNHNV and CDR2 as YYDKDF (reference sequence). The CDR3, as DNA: TGTGCCACCAGCAGAGTCGTGGACAGACTAAATCAGCCCCAGCATTTT. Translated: CATSRVVDRLNQPQHF.

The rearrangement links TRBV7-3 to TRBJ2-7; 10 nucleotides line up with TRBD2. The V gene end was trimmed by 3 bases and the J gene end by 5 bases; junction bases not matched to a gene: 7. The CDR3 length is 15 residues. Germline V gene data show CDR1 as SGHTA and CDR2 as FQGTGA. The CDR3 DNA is TGTGCCAGCAGCTTTTCCGCTAGCGGGAGACACGAGCAGTACTTC. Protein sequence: CASSFSASGRHEQYF.

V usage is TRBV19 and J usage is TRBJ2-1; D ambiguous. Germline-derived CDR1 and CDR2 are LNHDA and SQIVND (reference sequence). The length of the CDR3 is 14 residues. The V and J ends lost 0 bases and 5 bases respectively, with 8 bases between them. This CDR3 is CASSIEVAHNEQFF. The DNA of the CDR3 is TGTGCCAGTAGTATAGAGGTGGCCCACAATGAGCAGTTCTTC. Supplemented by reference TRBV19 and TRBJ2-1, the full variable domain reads DGGITQSPKYLFRKEGQNVTLSCEQNLNHDAMYWYRQDPGQGLRLIYYSQIVNDFQKGDIAEGYSVSREKKESFPLTVTSAQKNPTAFYLCASSIEVAHNEQFFGPGTRLTVL.

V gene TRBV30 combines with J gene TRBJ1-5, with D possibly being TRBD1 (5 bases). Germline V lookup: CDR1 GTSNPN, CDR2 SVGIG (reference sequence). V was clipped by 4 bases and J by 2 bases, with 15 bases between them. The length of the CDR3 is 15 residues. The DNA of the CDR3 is TGTGCCTGGAAAGGGCAGGGTGGTGGCAATCAGCCCCAGCATTTT. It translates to CAWKGQGGGNQPQHF.

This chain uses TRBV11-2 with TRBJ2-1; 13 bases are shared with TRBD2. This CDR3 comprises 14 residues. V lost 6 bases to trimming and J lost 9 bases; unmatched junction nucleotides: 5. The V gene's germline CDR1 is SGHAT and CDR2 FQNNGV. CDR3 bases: TGTGCCAGCAGGTGGACTAGCGGGGGAAGTGAGCAGTTCTTC. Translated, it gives CASRWTSGGSEQFF.

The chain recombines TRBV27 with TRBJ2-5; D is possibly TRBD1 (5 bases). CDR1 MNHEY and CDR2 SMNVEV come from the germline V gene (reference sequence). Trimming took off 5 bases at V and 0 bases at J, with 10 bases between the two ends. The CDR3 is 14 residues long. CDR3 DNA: TGTGCCAGCAGTGGGGCAGGGAACCAAGAGACCCAGTACTTC. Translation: CASSGAGNQETQYF.

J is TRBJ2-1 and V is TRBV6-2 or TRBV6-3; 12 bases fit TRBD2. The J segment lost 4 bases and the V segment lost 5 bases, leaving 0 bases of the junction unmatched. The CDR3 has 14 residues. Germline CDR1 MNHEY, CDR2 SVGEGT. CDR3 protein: CASSGTSGYNEQFF. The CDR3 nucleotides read TGTGCCAGCAGTGGGACTAGCGGGTACAATGAGCAGTTCTTC.

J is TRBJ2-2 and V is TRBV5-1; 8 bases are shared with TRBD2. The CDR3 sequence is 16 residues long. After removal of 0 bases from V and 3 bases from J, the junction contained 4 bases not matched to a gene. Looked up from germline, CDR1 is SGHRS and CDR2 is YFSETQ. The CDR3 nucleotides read TGCGCCAGCAGCTTGGTTGCGGGGGGACACACCGGGGAGCTGTTTTTT. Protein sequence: CASSLVAGGHTGELFF.

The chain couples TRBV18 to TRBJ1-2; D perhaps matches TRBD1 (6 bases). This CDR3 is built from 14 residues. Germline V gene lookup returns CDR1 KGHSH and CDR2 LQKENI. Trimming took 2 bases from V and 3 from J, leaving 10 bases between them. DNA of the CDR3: TGTGCCAGCTCACCAGCAAAGGGGGACTATGGCTACACCTTC. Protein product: CASSPAKGDYGYTF.

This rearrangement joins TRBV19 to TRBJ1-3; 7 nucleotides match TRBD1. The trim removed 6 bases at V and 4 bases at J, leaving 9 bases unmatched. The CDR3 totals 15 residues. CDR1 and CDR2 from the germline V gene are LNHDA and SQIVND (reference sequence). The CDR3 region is CASRKGRTGGNTIYF. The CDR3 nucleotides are TGTGCCAGTAGAAAGGGCCGGACAGGCGGAAACACCATATATTTT.

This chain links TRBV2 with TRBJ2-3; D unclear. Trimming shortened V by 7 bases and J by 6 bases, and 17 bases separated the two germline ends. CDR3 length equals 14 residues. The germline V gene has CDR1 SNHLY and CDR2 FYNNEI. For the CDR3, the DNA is TGTGCCAGCAAATCGGGTATAAACCCGGATACGCAGTATTTT. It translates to CASKSGINPDTQYF. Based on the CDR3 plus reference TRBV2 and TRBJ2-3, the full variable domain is EPEVTQTPSHQVTQMGQEVILRCVPISNHLYFYWYRQILGQKVEFLVSFYNNEISEKSEIFDDQFSVERPDGSNFTLKIRSTKLEDSAMYFCASKSGINPDTQYFGPGTRLTVL.

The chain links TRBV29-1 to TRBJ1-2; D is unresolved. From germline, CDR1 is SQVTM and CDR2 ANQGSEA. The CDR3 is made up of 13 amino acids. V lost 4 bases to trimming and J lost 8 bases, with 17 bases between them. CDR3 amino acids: CSVGGMSILGYTF. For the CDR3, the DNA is TGCAGCGTTGGAGGGATGTCAATATTAGGCTACACCTTC.

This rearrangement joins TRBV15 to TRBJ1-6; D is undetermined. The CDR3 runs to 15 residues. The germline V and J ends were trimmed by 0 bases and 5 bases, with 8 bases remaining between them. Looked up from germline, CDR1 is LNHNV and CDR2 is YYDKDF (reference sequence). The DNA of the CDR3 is TGTGCCACCAGCAGAGATACAATTGATAATTCACCCCTCCACTTT. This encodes CATSRDTIDNSPLHF.

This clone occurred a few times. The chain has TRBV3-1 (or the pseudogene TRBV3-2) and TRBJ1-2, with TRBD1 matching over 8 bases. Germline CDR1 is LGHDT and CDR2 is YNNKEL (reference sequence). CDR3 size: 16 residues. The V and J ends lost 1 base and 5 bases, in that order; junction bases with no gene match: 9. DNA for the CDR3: TGTGCCAGCAGCCAAGGACCCAGGGGGCGAAGGTATGGCTACACCTTC. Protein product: CASSQGPRGRRYGYTF.

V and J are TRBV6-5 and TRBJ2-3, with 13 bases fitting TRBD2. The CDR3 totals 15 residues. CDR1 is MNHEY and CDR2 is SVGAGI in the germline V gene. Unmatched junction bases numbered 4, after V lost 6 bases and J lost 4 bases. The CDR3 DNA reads TGTGCCAGCAGATCACTAGCGGGAGGGTCAGATACGCAGTATTTT. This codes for CASRSLAGGSDTQYF.